This TCR beta chain was captured by sequencing in a study of beta chain features in type 1 diabetes. At the level of the study: Some 99 million sorted cells were examined across all samples.

Comment on this clone: Antigen: not known.

Study results and caveats: TCRB CDR3s from Type 1 diabetes patients were moderately but significantly shorter in all four CD4+ subsets.

One heparinised blood draw averaging around 100 mL was given by each donor. Sorting with CD45RO/CCR7/CD25/CD127/CD95/CD27 yielded naive, central memory, regulatory and stem-like memory CD4+ cells. Expressed TCRB transcripts were sequenced after all isolated RNA was converted to cDNA. Data came from immunoSEQ multiplex PCR; TCRdb stores just in-frame clones and leaves some out. The table has roughly 380,000 clones, less than 20% seen once. Germline V CDR1 and CDR2: SGHAT, FQDESV (reference sequence). The CDR3 totals 15 residues. The V segment lost 5 bases and the J segment 1 base; nucleotides outside the gene matches: 8.

The sample was naive CD4+ T cells from blood. The genes are TRBV11-1 and TRBJ2-7; the match to TRBD2 covers 7 bases. This sequence was found in a young woman in good health. CDR3 nucleotides: TGTGCCAGCAGCATCGTCGACGGGGGGTCCTACGAGCAGTACTTC. This translates into CASSIVDGGSYEQYF.